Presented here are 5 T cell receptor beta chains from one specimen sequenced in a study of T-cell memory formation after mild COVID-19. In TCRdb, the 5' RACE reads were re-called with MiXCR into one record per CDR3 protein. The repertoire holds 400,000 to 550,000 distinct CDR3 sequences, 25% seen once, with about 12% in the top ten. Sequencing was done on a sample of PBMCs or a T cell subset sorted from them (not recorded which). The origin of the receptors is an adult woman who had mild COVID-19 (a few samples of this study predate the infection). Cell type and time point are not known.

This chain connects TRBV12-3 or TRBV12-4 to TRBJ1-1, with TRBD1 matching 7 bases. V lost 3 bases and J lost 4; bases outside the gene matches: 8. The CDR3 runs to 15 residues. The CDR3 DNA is TGTGCCAGCAGTTTCGACAGGGTTAAGAGCACTGAAGCTTTCTTT. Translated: CASSFDRVKSTEAFF.

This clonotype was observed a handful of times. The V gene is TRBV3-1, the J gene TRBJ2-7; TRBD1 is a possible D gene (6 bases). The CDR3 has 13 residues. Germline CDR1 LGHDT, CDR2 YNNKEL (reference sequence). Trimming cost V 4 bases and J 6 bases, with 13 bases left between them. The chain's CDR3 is CASSPDSWGEQYF. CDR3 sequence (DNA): TGTGCCAGCAGCCCGGACAGTTGGGGCGAGCAGTACTTC.

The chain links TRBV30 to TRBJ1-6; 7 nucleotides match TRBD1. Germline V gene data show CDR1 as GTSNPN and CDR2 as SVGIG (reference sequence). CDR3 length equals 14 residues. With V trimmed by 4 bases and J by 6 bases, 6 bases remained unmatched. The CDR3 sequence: CAWTPGGSNSPLHF. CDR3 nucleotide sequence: TGTGCCTGGACCCCAGGGGGTAGTAATTCACCCCTCCACTTT.

In nucleotides, the CDR3 is TGTGCCAGCAGGCCGACAGGGGTGCAGGGCTACACCTTC. Encoded protein: CASRPTGVQGYTF. The chain combines TRBV12-3 or TRBV12-4 with TRBJ1-2; 8 nucleotides line up with TRBD1. Trimming took 6 bases from V and 8 from J; bases not matched to a gene: 8. CDR3 length equals 13 residues.

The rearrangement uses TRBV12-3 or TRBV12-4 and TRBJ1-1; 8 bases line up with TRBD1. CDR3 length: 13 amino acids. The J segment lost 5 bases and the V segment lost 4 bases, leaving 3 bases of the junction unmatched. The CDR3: CASSSYRGTEAFF. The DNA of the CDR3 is TGTGCCAGCAGTTCCTACAGGGGGACTGAAGCTTTCTTT.